The clone carrying this TCR beta chain was observed many times. Its antigen remains unidentified. CDR1 and CDR2 from the germline V gene are SEHNR and FQNEAQ (reference sequence). The CDR3 extends over 14 amino acids. The ends lost 6 bases at V and 8 bases at J; junction bases unmatched: 5. This record comes from a study of T-cell reconstitution after alpha-beta-depleted transplantation in children. Study outcomes and limitations: Expanded clones from the graft, numbering several hundred, reportedly supplied alpha-beta T cells about two months after transplant. TCRbeta diversity was high at day 60 in some patients (a result of surviving recipient T cells and thymic progenitors). One year after transplant, T-cell counts and diversity came mostly from newly produced T cells.

TCRbeta library construction was performed incorporating unique molecular identifiers. TCRdb recomputed calls from the PCR reads with MiXCR, one row per CDR3 protein. Of roughly 100,000 distinct CDR3 sequences listed, roughly 6% were seen once; the top ten hold roughly 6.1%. The sequencing here drew on PBMCs, mostly from graft donor cells, taken 60 days after TCRalphabeta/CD19-depleted stem cell transplant. The rearrangement links TRBV7-9 to TRBJ1-4; 11 bases map to TRBD1. The TCR was taken from a female patient aged 2 to 10 who had a stem cell transplant for Fanconi anemia, so the T cells may come from the graft donor. CDR3 amino acids: CASRRTGGLEKLFF. CDR3 DNA: TGTGCCAGCAGGAGGACAGGGGGCTTGGAAAAACTGTTTTTT. The whole variable domain, filled in from reference TRBV7-9 and TRBJ1-4, reads DTGVSQNPRHKITKRGQNVTFRCDPISEHNRLYWYRQTLGQGPEFLTYFQNEAQLEKSRLLSDRFSAERPKGSFSTLEIQRTEQGDSAMYLCASRRTGGLEKLFFGSGTQLSVL.